One and the same sample provided the 24 T cell receptor beta chains below, sequenced in a study of cytomegalovirus exposure and HLA in healthy donors. With 60 Vbeta and 13 Jbeta primers, the PCR was carried out. Clones were sequenced by immunoSEQ multiplex PCR, and TCRdb holds only the in-frame ones, with some missing. The sample has about 300,000 clones, roughly 85% seen once. Sequencing was carried out using PBMCs. Receptor source: a man aged 35 to 55 in good health and CMV-seropositive.

The J gene is TRBJ1-5, the V gene TRBV28, with D perhaps TRBD1 (6 bases). The ends were cut back, 7 bases at V and 7 bases at J, with 8 bases in the middle. CDR3 length: 11 residues. CDR1 is MDHEN and CDR2 is SYDVKM in the germline V gene. This chain's CDR3 is CASTTGQPQHF. In DNA form, the CDR3 reads TGTGCCAGCACCACAGGGCAGCCCCAGCATTTT.

This sequence joins TRBV4-1 and TRBJ2-7; TRBD2 might be the D (5 bases). V was pared by 0 bases and J by 0 bases, with 12 bases between. The CDR3 is made up of 16 amino acids. Germline lookup yields CDR1 MGHRA and CDR2 YSYEKL. This CDR3 reads CASSQEEGVTSYEQYF. In DNA form, the CDR3 reads TGCGCCAGCAGCCAAGAAGAGGGCGTTACCTCCTACGAGCAGTACTTC.

This clone was counted only a few times. The chain employs TRBV7-9 and TRBJ2-5; a possible D gene is TRBD1 (6 bases). Germline V gene data show CDR1 as SEHNR and CDR2 as FQNEAQ (reference sequence). Deletions cut 5 bases from V and 5 bases from J, with 15 bases between. CDR3 length: 14 amino acids. CDR3 coding DNA: TGTGCCAGCAGCCTCGGGACAACCGGCGAGACCCAGTACTTC. This sequence encodes CASSLGTTGETQYF.

CDR3 protein: CATIRGALSGNTIYF. The DNA for the CDR3 is TGTGCCACCATACGGGGGGCCCTCTCTGGAAACACCATATATTTT. The J gene is TRBJ1-3, the V gene TRBV28; maybe TRBD1 (6 bases). Germline CDR1 reads MDHEN; CDR2 reads SYDVKM. The CDR3 extends over 15 amino acids. The ends were cut back, 10 bases at V and 0 bases at J, with 16 bases in the middle.

The rearrangement uses TRBV2 and TRBJ2-6; 7 bases agree with TRBD1. V lost 9 bases to trimming and J lost 2 bases; unmatched junction nucleotides: 4. CDR1 is SNHLY and CDR2 is FYNNEI in the germline V gene. The CDR3 spans 14 residues. The CDR3 region is CARVTGTGANVLTF. The CDR3, as DNA: TGTGCCAGGGTGACAGGGACTGGGGCCAACGTCCTGACTTTC.

This clone was counted only a few times. The chain joins TRBV28 to TRBJ1-1; a weak D match, TRBD1 (6 bases). This CDR3 has 14 residues. CDR1 is MDHEN, CDR2 SYDVKM, per germline. The ends were cut back, 0 bases at V and 5 bases at J, with 10 bases in the middle. The CDR3 nucleotides read TGTGCCAGCAGTTTATGGGGGGCCGGGACTGAAGCTTTCTTT. Its translation: CASSLWGAGTEAFF.

The rearrangement joins TRBV28 to TRBJ1-1, with a tentative D call TRBD1 (5 bases). V lost 3 bases, J lost 3 bases, and 11 bases lay in between. The CDR3 is 14 residues long. Per the germline V gene, CDR1 is MDHEN and CDR2 is SYDVKM. CDR3 nucleotides: TGTGCCAGCAGTTTCCTGCAGGGCTACACTGAAGCTTTCTTT. Its translation: CASSFLQGYTEAFF. The full variable domain, its missing parts supplied by reference TRBV28 and TRBJ1-1, is DVKVTQSSRYLVKRTGEKVFLECVQDMDHENMFWYRQDPGLGLRLIYFSYDVKMKEKGDIPEGYSVSREKKERFSLILESASTNQTSMYLCASSFLQGYTEAFFGQGTRLTVV.

Here the CDR3 reads CASSPGLASAYEQYF. CDR3 coding DNA: TGTGCCAGTAGCCCCGGACTAGCATCAGCCTACGAGCAGTACTTC. The V call is TRBV19, the J call TRBJ2-7, with TRBD2 matching over 8 bases. CDR1 and CDR2 (germline): LNHDA, SQIVND (reference sequence). V shed 6 bases, J shed 2 bases, and the junction held 9 bases outside the gene matches. The CDR3 sequence is 15 residues long.

The J gene is TRBJ2-7, the V gene TRBV4-1; D gene uncertain. The germline V gene encodes CDR1 MGHRA and CDR2 YSYEKL. Trimming left V 1 base short and J 0 bases short, with 10 bases between. There are 15 residues in the CDR3. The CDR3 coding sequence is TGCGCCAGCAGCCAAGCCCCTTATAGCTCCTACGAGCAGTACTTC. The encoded protein is CASSQAPYSSYEQYF.

This sequence joins TRBV6-5 and TRBJ1-1; TRBD1 matches 9 bases. Germline V gene sequence: CDR1 MNHEY, CDR2 SVGAGI. With V trimmed by 2 bases and J by 4 bases, 5 bases remained unmatched. The length of the CDR3 is 15 residues. This CDR3 reads CASSYPGQGGTEAFF. CDR3 DNA sequence: TGTGCCAGCAGTTACCCGGGACAGGGAGGCACTGAAGCTTTCTTT.

This sequence joins TRBV6-5 and TRBJ1-1; TRBD1 might be the D (6 bases). CDR1 MNHEY and CDR2 SVGAGI come from the germline V gene. This CDR3 has 13 amino acids. The V end lost 5 bases, the J end lost 7 bases, and 14 bases lay between the germline ends. The CDR3 sequence is CASSNRVVGEAFF. The CDR3 DNA is TGTGCCAGCAGTAACAGGGTTGTCGGTGAAGCTTTCTTT.

V is TRBV15 and J is TRBJ2-1; TRBD2 aligns across 8 bases. Trimming at V came to 0 bases and at J to 5 bases, leaving 6 bases not matched to a gene. Germline-derived CDR1 and CDR2 are LNHNV and YYDKDF (reference sequence). The CDR3 is made up of 16 amino acids. This CDR3 is CATSREELAGNNEQFF. DNA for the CDR3: TGTGCCACCAGCAGAGAAGAATTAGCGGGGAACAATGAGCAGTTCTTC.

This clone was recorded a few times. The chain couples TRBV4-1 to TRBJ2-1; tentatively, D is TRBD1 (5 bases). CDR3 length equals 16 residues. V dropped 0 bases and J dropped 2 bases, with 11 bases sitting between them. Germline V gives CDR1 MGHRA, CDR2 YSYEKL. CDR3 nucleotides: TGCGCCAGCAGCCAAGATCTAGGGGATACCTACAATGAGCAGTTCTTC. Translation: CASSQDLGDTYNEQFF.

CDR3 region: CASSPRTGAQPQHF. In DNA, the CDR3 is TGTGCCAGCAGTCCGCGGACAGGGGCTCAGCCCCAGCATTTT. The chain employs TRBV27 and TRBJ1-5; 9 nucleotides align to TRBD1. CDR1 is MNHEY and CDR2 is SMNVEV in the germline V gene (reference sequence). The CDR3 consists of 14 residues. The ends lost 5 bases at V and 6 bases at J; junction bases unmatched: 5.

V and J are TRBV4-2 and TRBJ2-3; TRBD2 aligns across 11 bases. The CDR3 covers 19 residues. Germline V CDR1 and CDR2: LGHNA, YNFKEQ. Trimming removed 3 bases from V and 4 bases from J; junction bases left unmatched: 15. The CDR3 DNA reads TGTGCCAGCAGCCAGAACATCGGGGCTAGCGGGAGGAAGTCAGATACGCAGTATTTT. Its protein is CASSQNIGASGRKSDTQYF.

V usage is TRBV9 and J usage is TRBJ2-2; a weak D match, TRBD1 (5 bases). The CDR3 consists of 16 residues. From germline, CDR1 is SGDLS and CDR2 YYNGEE. V lost 0 bases, J lost 4 bases, and 13 bases lay in between. As DNA, the CDR3 is TGTGCCAGCAGCGTAGTGAGTCAGGGAAGCACCGGGGAGCTGTTTTTT. Amino acid sequence: CASSVVSQGSTGELFF.

This chain uses TRBV6-5 with TRBJ2-1, with 9 bases matching TRBD2. Germline V gene sequence: CDR1 MNHEY, CDR2 SVGAGI. There are 16 residues in the CDR3. Unmatched junction bases numbered 6, after V lost 1 base and J lost 5 bases. CDR3 sequence (DNA): TGTGCCAGCAGTTACTTGGCCCTAGCGGGGAACAATGAGCAGTTCTTC. Its translation: CASSYLALAGNNEQFF.

This clone was found once. The chain couples TRBV27 to TRBJ2-7, with D possibly matching TRBD1 (6 bases). V was clipped by 1 base and J by 4 bases, with 11 bases between them. Per germline, CDR1 MNHEY and CDR2 SMNVEV (reference sequence). CDR3 length: 14 residues. CDR3 DNA: TGTGCCAGCAGTTTATACCCGAGGGGGTACGAGCAGTACTTC. It codes for CASSLYPRGYEQYF.

The chain joins TRBV29-1 to TRBJ1-3; no definite D call. The length of the CDR3 is 15 residues. Germline CDR1 and CDR2: SQVTM and ANQGSEA. Trimming took 0 bases from V and 0 from J, leaving 9 bases between them. CDR3 residues: CSVEDHRNSGNTIYF. The CDR3 DNA is TGCAGCGTTGAAGATCACAGAAACTCTGGAAACACCATATATTTT.

This rearrangement joins TRBV5-4 to TRBJ2-7, with 9 bases matching TRBD1. After removal of 5 bases from V and 0 bases from J, the junction contained 6 bases not matched to a gene. Per the germline V gene, CDR1 is SGHNT and CDR2 is YYREEE (reference sequence). The CDR3 is 15 amino acids. CDR3 loop: CASSSGTGSSYEQYF. CDR3 DNA sequence: TGTGCCAGCAGTTCCGGGACAGGGAGCTCCTACGAGCAGTACTTC.

Here the CDR3 reads CASIWTGGTYEQYF. In DNA form, the CDR3 reads TGTGCCAGCATCTGGACAGGGGGTACATACGAGCAGTACTTC. V and J are TRBV5-8 and TRBJ2-7, with 10 nucleotides matching TRBD1. The CDR3 has 14 residues. V lost 6 bases to trimming and J lost 4 bases; unmatched junction nucleotides: 7. The germline V gene encodes CDR1 SGHTS and CDR2 YDEGEE. The full variable domain, completed using reference TRBV5-8 and TRBJ2-7, is EAGVTQSPTHLIKTRGQQATLRCSPISGHTSVYWYQQALGLGLQFLLWYDEGEERNRGNFPPRFSGRQFPNYSSELNVNALELEDSALYLCASIWTGGTYEQYFGPGTRLTVT.

As regards this clone: Other DNA sequences in the sample encode the same CDR3. The genes are TRBV7-9 and TRBJ2-7; 7 nucleotides match TRBD1. J was trimmed by 7 bases and V by 0 bases; bases with no gene match: 0. CDR3 length equals 12 residues. Germline V gene lookup returns CDR1 SEHNR and CDR2 FQNEAQ (reference sequence). The DNA of the CDR3 is TGTGCCAGCAGCTTAGCGGACAGGGAGCAGTACTTC. Translated, it gives CASSLADREQYF.

Notes on this clone: An end of the junction does not agree with germline; a read error may underlie this. The V and J genes are TRBV2 and TRBJ2-7, with TRBD1 identical over 7 bases. The germline V gene has CDR1 SNHLY and CDR2 FYNNEI. The CDR3 is 12 residues long. This chain's CDR3 is CASIQGQASIVF. The DNA of the CDR3 is TGTGCCAGCATTCAAGGACAGGCTTCCATCGTTTTC.

The chain has TRBV9 and TRBJ1-6; D is unresolved. V dropped 0 bases and J dropped 7 bases, with 11 bases sitting between them. The germline V gene encodes CDR1 SGDLS and CDR2 YYNGEE. The CDR3 has 15 amino acids. The CDR3 nucleotides are TGTGCCAGCAGCGTAGCAGGAGGGAAGAATTCACCCCTCCACTTT. Its translation is CASSVAGGKNSPLHF.